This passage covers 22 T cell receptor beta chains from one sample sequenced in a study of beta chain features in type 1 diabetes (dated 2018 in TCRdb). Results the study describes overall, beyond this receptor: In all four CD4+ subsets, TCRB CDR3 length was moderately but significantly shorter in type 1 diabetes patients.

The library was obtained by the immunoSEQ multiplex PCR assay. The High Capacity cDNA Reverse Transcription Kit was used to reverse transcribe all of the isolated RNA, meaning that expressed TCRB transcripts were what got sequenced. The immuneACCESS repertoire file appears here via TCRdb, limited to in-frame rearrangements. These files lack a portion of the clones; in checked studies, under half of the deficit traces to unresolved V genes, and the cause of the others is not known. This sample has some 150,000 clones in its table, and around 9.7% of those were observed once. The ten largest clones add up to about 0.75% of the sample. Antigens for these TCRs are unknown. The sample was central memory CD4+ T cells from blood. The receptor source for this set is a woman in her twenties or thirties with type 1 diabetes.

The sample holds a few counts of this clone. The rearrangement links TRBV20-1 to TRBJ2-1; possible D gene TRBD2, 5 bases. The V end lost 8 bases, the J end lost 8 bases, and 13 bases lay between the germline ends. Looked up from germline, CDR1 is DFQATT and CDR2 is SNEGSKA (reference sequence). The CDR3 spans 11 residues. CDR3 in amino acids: CSPCAGDEQFF. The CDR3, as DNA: TGCAGTCCGTGCGCGGGTGATGAGCAGTTCTTC.

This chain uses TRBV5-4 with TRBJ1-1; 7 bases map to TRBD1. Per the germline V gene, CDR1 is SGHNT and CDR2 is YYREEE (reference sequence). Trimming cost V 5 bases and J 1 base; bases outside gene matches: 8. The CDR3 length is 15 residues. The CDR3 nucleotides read TGTGCCAGCAGACCATACAGGGGCACGAACACTGAAGCTTTCTTT. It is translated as CASRPYRGTNTEAFF.

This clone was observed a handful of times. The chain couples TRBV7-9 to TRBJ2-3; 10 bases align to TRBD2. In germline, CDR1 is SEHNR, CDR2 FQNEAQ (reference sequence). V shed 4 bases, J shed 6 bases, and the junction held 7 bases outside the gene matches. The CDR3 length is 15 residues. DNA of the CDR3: TGTGCCAGCAGCTCTAGCGGGAGAGGGTTGGATACGCAGTATTTT. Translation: CASSSSGRGLDTQYF.

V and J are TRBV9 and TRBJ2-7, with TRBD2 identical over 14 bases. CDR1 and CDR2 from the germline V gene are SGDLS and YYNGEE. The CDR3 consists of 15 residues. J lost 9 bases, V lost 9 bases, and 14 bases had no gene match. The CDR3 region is CANRLAGGPSCMQYF. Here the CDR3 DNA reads TGTGCCAACCGACTAGCGGGAGGGCCAAGCTGTATGCAGTACTTC.

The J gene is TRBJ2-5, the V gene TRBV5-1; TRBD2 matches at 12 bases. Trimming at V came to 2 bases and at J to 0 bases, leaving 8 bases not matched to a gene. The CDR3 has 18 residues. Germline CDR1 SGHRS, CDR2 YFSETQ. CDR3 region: CASSFFLAGGTYQETQYF. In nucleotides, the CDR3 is TGCGCCAGCAGCTTTTTTCTAGCGGGAGGGACGTACCAAGAGACCCAGTACTTC.

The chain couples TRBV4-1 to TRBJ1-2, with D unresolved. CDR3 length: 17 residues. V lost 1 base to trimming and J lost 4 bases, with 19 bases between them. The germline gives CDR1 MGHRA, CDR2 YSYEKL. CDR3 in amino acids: CASSQVYPSPSFYGYTF. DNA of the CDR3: TGCGCCAGCAGCCAAGTTTACCCAAGTCCGAGCTTCTATGGCTACACCTTC.

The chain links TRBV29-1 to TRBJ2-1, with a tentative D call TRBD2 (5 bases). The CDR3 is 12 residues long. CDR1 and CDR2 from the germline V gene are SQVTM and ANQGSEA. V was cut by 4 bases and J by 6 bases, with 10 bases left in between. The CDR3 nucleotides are TGCAGCGTTGGGCCGGGGTTCAATGAGCAGTTCTTC. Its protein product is CSVGPGFNEQFF.

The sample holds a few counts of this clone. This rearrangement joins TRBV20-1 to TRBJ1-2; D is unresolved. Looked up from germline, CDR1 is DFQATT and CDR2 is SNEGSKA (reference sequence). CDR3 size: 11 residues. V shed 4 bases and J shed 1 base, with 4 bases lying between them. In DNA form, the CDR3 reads TGCAGTGCTACACTTAACTATGGCTACACCTTC. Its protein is CSATLNYGYTF.

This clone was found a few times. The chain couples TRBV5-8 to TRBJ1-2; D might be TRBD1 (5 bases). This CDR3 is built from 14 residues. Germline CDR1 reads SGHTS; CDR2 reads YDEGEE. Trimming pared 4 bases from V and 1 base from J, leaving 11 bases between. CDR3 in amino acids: CASSPPGGNYGYTF. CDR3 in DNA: TGTGCCAGCAGCCCTCCCGGGGGTAACTATGGCTACACCTTC.

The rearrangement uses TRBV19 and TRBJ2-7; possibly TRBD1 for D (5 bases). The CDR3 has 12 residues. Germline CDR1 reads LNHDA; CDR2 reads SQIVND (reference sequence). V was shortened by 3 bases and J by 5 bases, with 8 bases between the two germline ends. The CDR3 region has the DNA TGTGCCAGTAGTATCAGCAGGGACGAGCAGTACTTC. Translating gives CASSISRDEQYF.

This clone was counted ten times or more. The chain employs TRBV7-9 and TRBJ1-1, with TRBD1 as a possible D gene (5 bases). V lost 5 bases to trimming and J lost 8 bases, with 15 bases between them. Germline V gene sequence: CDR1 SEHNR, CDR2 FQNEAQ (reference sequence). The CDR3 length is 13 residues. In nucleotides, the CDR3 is TGTGCCAGCAGCCCTTCTTGGGAGGGGGAAGCTTTCTTT. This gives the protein CASSPSWEGEAFF.

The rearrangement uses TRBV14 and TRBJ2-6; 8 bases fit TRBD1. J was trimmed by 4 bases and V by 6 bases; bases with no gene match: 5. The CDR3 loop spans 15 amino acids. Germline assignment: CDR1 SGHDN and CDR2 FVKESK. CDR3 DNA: TGTGCCAGCAGTTGGACAGGGAGCGGGGCCAACGTCCTGACTTTC. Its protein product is CASSWTGSGANVLTF.

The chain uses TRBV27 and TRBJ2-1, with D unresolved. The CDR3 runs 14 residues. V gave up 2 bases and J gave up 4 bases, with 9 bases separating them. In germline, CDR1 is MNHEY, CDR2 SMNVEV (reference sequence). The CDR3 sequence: CASSLQVAYNEQFF. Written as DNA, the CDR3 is TGTGCCAGCAGTTTACAGGTCGCGTACAATGAGCAGTTCTTC.

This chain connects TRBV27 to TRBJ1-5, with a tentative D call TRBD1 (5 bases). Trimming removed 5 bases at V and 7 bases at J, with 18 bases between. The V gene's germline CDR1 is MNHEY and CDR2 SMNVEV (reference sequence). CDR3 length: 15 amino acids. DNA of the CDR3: TGTGCCAGCAGTACCGGGGGGGGGTTTAAACAGCCCCAGCATTTT. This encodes CASSTGGGFKQPQHF.

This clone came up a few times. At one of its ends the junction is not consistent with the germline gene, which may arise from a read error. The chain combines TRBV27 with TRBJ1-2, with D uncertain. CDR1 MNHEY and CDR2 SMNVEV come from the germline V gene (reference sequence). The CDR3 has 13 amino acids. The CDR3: CASSFHPNFGYTF. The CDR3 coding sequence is TGTGCCAGCAGTTTTCATCCCAACTTTGGCTACACCTTC.

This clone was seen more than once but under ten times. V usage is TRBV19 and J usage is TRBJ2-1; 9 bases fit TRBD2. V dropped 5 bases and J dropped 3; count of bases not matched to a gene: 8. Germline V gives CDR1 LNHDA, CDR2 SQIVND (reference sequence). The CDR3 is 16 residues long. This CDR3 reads CASSPTSGFFYNEQFF. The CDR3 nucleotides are TGTGCCAGTAGTCCGACTAGCGGATTCTTCTACAATGAGCAGTTCTTC.

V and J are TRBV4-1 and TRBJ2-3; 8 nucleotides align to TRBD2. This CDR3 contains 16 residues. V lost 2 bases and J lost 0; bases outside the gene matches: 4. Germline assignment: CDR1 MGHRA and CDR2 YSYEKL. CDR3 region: CASSQFPSGSTDTQYF. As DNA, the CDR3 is TGCGCCAGCAGCCAATTCCCTAGCGGGAGCACAGATACGCAGTATTTT.

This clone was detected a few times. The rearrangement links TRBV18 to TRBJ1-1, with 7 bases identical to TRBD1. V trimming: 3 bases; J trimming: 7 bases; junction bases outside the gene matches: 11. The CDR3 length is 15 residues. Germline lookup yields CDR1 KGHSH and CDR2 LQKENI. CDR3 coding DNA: TGTGCCAGCTCACCGGCCGTCGGACAGGCGGGTGAAGCTTTCTTT. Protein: CASSPAVGQAGEAFF.

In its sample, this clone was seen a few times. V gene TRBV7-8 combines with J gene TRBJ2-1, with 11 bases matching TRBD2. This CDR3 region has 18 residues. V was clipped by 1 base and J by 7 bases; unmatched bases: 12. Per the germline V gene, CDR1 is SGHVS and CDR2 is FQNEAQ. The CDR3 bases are TGTGCCAGCAGCTTAGTGTATCCGGGACTAGCGGTACTAAATGAGCAGTTCTTC. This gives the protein CASSLVYPGLAVLNEQFF. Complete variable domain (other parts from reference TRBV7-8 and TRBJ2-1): GAGVSQSPRYKVAKRGQDVALRCDPISGHVSLFWYQQALGQGPEFLTYFQNEAQLDKSGLPSDRFFAERPEGSVSTLKIQRTQQEDSAVYLCASSLVYPGLAVLNEQFFGPGTRLTVL.

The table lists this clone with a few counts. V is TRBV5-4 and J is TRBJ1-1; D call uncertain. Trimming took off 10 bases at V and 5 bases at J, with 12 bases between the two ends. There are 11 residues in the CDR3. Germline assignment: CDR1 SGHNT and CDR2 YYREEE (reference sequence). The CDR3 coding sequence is TGTGCCCTTGGAGGGTTAACTGAAGCTTTCTTT. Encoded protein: CALGGLTEAFF.

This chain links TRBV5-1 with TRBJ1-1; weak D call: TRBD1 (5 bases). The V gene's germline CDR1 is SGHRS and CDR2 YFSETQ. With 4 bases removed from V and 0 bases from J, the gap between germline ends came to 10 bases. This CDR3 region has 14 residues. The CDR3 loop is CASSPVGVNTEAFF. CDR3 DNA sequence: TGCGCCAGCAGCCCCGTAGGGGTGAACACTGAAGCTTTCTTT.

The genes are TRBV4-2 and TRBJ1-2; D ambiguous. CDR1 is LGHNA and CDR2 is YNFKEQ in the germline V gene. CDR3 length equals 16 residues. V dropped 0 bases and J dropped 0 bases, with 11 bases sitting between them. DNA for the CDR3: TGTGCCAGCAGCCAAGATATCCGTTCCGCTAACTATGGCTACACCTTC. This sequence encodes CASSQDIRSANYGYTF.